This T cell receptor (beta chain) appears in the sequencing data of a study of control samples from healthy donors and cancer patients. Profiled with immunoSEQ multiplex PCR; TCRdb holds only in-frame clones, not every one. The sample has about 98,000 clones, 79% seen once. V was clipped by 1 base and J by 0 bases, with 16 bases between them. The CDR3 has 18 residues. Germline V CDR1 and CDR2: LNHNV, YYDKDF (reference sequence). V gene TRBV15 combines with J gene TRBJ1-5, with D maybe TRBD1 (5 bases). The receptor was derived from a woman aged 25 to 39 in good health. Sample: blood. The CDR3 region has the DNA TGTGCCACCAGCAGAGTATCAGGGTTTCTATATAGCAATCAGCCCCAGCATTTT. Translated, it gives CATSRVSGFLYSNQPQHF.